These 23 T cell receptor beta chains came from one sample sequenced in a study of CD8 T cells in Susac syndrome. Random hexamers primed reverse transcription of roughly 0.45 to 1 ug RNA. From the immunoSEQ multiplex PCR reads, TCRdb called clonotypes with MiXCR, one entry per CDR3 protein. The sample consists of tens of thousands of distinct CDR3 sequences, about 95% of them appearing once. Sequencing used CD8+ T cells from PBMCs. Every receptor here comes from a human donor with Susac syndrome.

The rearrangement joins TRBV7-2 to TRBJ2-7; possibly TRBD1 for D (5 bases). Trimming took 1 base from V and 3 from J, leaving 13 bases between them. Germline lookup yields CDR1 SGHTA and CDR2 FQGNSA. This CDR3 has 15 amino acids. The CDR3 region has the DNA TGTGCCAGCAGCTTAGTGGGGTTAGGGGACTACGAGCAGTACGTC. Translation gives CASSLVGLGDYEQYV.

The chain uses TRBV4-3 and TRBJ2-3, with D possibly being TRBD2 (5 bases). Per the germline V gene, CDR1 is LGHNA and CDR2 is YSLEER. The ends were cut back, 4 bases at V and 7 bases at J, with 30 bases in the middle. This CDR3 is 19 amino acids long. Here the CDR3 reads CASSPDLRSPVRVGNTQYF. CDR3 bases: TGCGCCAGCAGCCCCGACTTAAGATCCCCTGTGCGGGTAGGAAATACGCAGTATTTT.

The chain links TRBV7-9 to TRBJ2-1; either TRBD1 or TRBD2 may supply D (7 bases each). CDR1 is SEHNR, CDR2 FQNEAQ, per germline (reference sequence). V was shortened by 5 bases and J by 8 bases, with 22 bases between the two germline ends. The CDR3 runs to 16 residues. CDR3 sequence: CASSHPGGEVRYEQFF. DNA for the CDR3: TGTGCCAGCAGCCACCCAGGGGGGGAGGTCCGGTATGAGCAGTTCTTC. Combining the CDR3 with reference TRBV7-9 and TRBJ2-1 gives the whole variable domain DTGVSQNPRHKITKRGQNVTFRCDPISEHNRLYWYRQTLGQGPEFLTYFQNEAQLEKSRLLSDRFSAERPKGSFSTLEIQRTEQGDSAMYLCASSHPGGEVRYEQFFGPGTRLTVL.

The V call is TRBV20-1, the J call TRBJ2-1, with D perhaps TRBD2 (6 bases). The V gene lost 0 bases and the J gene lost 4 bases, with 16 bases spanning the gap. The CDR3 sequence is 16 residues long. Germline CDR1 is DFQATT and CDR2 is SNEGSKA (reference sequence). CDR3: CSARDGAGRPYNEQFF. The DNA for the CDR3 is TGCAGTGCTAGAGATGGCGCGGGGAGACCTTACAATGAGCAGTTCTTC.

This clonotype was detected a few times. J is TRBJ1-1 and V is TRBV4-2; tentatively, D is TRBD1 (6 bases). Deletions cut 0 bases from V and 4 bases from J, with 9 bases between. The germline CDR1 and CDR2 sequences are LGHNA and YNFKEQ. CDR3 length: 14 residues. CDR3 coding DNA: TGTGCCAGCAGCCAAGATAGGGGGATCACTGAAGCTTTCTTT. This encodes CASSQDRGITEAFF.

The chain joins TRBV13 to TRBJ2-1; no firm D call. The ends were cut back, 6 bases at V and 4 bases at J, with 10 bases in the middle. The CDR3 consists of 13 residues. CDR1 is PRHDT, CDR2 FYEKMQ, per germline (reference sequence). The CDR3 here is CASRGQDYNEQFF. The CDR3 DNA sequence: TGTGCCAGCAGAGGTCAGGATTACAATGAGCAGTTCTTC.

The chain combines TRBV20-1 with TRBJ1-1; D is ambiguous. Trimming took off 3 bases at V and 0 bases at J, with 8 bases between the two ends. The germline V gene encodes CDR1 DFQATT and CDR2 SNEGSKA (reference sequence). This CDR3 is 13 amino acids long. CDR3 loop: CSARAEMNTEAFF. CDR3 bases: TGCAGTGCTAGGGCGGAAATGAACACTGAAGCTTTCTTT.

This chain joins TRBV5-1 and TRBJ2-1, with 12 bases matching TRBD2. CDR1 and CDR2 (germline): SGHRS, YFSETQ. The CDR3 contains 15 residues. Trimming cost V 4 bases and J 7 bases; bases outside gene matches: 6. The CDR3 DNA reads as TGCGCCAGCAGCACCAGACTAGCGGGGGTGAATGAGCAGTTCTTC. Residues: CASSTRLAGVNEQFF. The full variable domain, in which reference TRBV5-1 and TRBJ2-1 provide the parts outside the CDR3, is KAGVTQTPRYLIKTRGQQVTLSCSPISGHRSVSWYQQTPGQGLQFLFEYFSETQRNKGNFPGRFSGRQFSNSRSEMNVSTLELGDSALYLCASSTRLAGVNEQFFGPGTRLTVL.

V gene TRBV15 combines with J gene TRBJ2-1; 8 positions agree with TRBD2. The V and J ends lost 2 bases and 7 bases, in that order; junction bases with no gene match: 7. The length of the CDR3 is 15 residues. Germline V gene lookup returns CDR1 LNHNV and CDR2 YYDKDF (reference sequence). The CDR3 sequence: CATSRSRTGGNEQFF. The DNA of the CDR3 is TGTGCCACCAGCAGATCAAGGACGGGGGGGAATGAGCAGTTCTTC.

CDR3 protein: CASSPGTGVNTEAFF. The CDR3 DNA follows: TGTGCCAGCAGTCCGGGGACAGGGGTGAACACTGAAGCTTTCTTT. This chain links TRBV28 with TRBJ1-1; 10 bases match TRBD1. The germline V gene encodes CDR1 MDHEN and CDR2 SYDVKM. The length of the CDR3 is 15 residues. Unmatched junction bases numbered 3, after V lost 5 bases and J lost 0 bases.

The chain combines TRBV6-5 with TRBJ1-5; no reliable D call. Germline V gene data show CDR1 as MNHEY and CDR2 as SVGAGI. This CDR3 contains 13 residues. The V gene lost 0 bases and the J gene lost 3 bases, with 3 bases spanning the gap. The CDR3 region is CASSYSNNQPQHF. The CDR3 region has the DNA TGTGCCAGCAGTTACTCGAACAATCAGCCCCAGCATTTT.

In regard to this clonotype: A read error may account for a junction end that differs from germline. The V and J genes are TRBV7-9 and TRBJ2-3; possibly TRBD2 for D (6 bases). This CDR3 has 15 residues. Germline V lookup: CDR1 SEHNR, CDR2 FQNEAQ (reference sequence). Written as DNA, the CDR3 is TGTGCCAGCAGCATAGCGGTTCGGAACACAGATACGCAGTATTTT. It codes for CASSIAVRNTDTQYF. Based on the CDR3 plus reference TRBV7-9 and TRBJ2-3, the full variable domain is DTGVSQNPRHKITKRGQNVTFRCDPISEHNRLYWYRQTLGQGPEFLTYFQNEAQLEKSRLLSDRFSAERPKGSFSTLEIQRTEQGDSAMYLCASSIAVRNTDTQYFGPGTRLTVL.

This rearrangement joins TRBV29-1 to TRBJ1-2, with a possible D match to TRBD1 (5 bases). The germline CDR1 and CDR2 sequences are SQVTM and ANQGSEA. The CDR3 has 15 amino acids. Here the CDR3 reads CSSYTGIPPAYGYTF. DNA of the CDR3: TGCAGTTCTTATACAGGAATTCCCCCTGCCTATGGCTACACCTTC.

The V and J genes are TRBV20-1 and TRBJ2-1; D is ambiguous. The germline V gene encodes CDR1 DFQATT and CDR2 SNEGSKA (reference sequence). The ends were cut back, 1 base at V and 3 bases at J, with 13 bases in the middle. The CDR3 covers 15 residues. Here the CDR3 reads CSARVPDHNYNEQFF. The CDR3 DNA follows: TGCAGTGCTAGAGTCCCCGATCATAACTACAATGAGCAGTTCTTC.

Points on this clonotype: A junction boundary mismatches the germline segment, possibly from a read error. This sequence joins TRBV7-7 and TRBJ2-1; 7 bases fit TRBD2. The CDR3 has 14 residues. The germline V gene encodes CDR1 SSHAT and CDR2 FNYEAQ (reference sequence). Here the CDR3 reads CASSLSGNHNEQFF. The CDR3 DNA follows: TGTGCTAGCAGCTTGAGCGGGAACCACAATGAGCAGTTCTTC.

V and J are TRBV12-5 and TRBJ1-5; tentative D call: TRBD1 (5 bases). In germline, CDR1 is LGHNT, CDR2 FRNRAP. The length of the CDR3 is 12 residues. Trimming took off 7 bases at V and 5 bases at J, with 9 bases between the two ends. The CDR3 DNA is TGTGCTAGTGCCCTAGGGGATCAGCCCCAGCATTTT. As protein: CASALGDQPQHF.

This sequence joins TRBV6-5 and TRBJ2-5, with D maybe TRBD2 (5 bases). This CDR3 is built from 14 residues. The ends were cut back, 5 bases at V and 4 bases at J, with 14 bases in the middle. Per the germline V gene, CDR1 is MNHEY and CDR2 is SVGAGI. Here the CDR3 DNA reads TGTGCCAGCAGTCCACTAGGTAGTCTAGAGACCCAGTACTTC. Its protein is CASSPLGSLETQYF.

This clonotype appeared a single time. The genes are TRBV5-6 and TRBJ1-1; D remains ambiguous. Germline CDR1 reads SGHDT; CDR2 reads YYEEEE. The length of the CDR3 is 15 residues. Trimming pared 7 bases from V and 3 bases from J, leaving 19 bases between. CDR3 sequence: CASLLAGPAYTEAFF. CDR3 coding DNA: TGTGCCAGCCTCTTAGCGGGCCCTGCGTACACTGAAGCTTTCTTT.

This chain uses TRBV14 with TRBJ2-7; D is ambiguous. V dropped 0 bases and J dropped 4 bases, with 7 bases sitting between them. Germline V lookup: CDR1 SGHDN, CDR2 FVKESK. The CDR3 spans 13 residues. The CDR3 region is CASSQDRRYEQYF. The CDR3 coding sequence is TGTGCCAGCAGCCAAGATCGACGGTACGAGCAGTACTTC.

This chain links TRBV20-1 with TRBJ2-5; the match to TRBD1 covers 7 bases. CDR3 length: 14 amino acids. The germline V gene has CDR1 DFQATT and CDR2 SNEGSKA (reference sequence). The V gene end was trimmed by 6 bases and the J gene end by 5 bases; junction bases not matched to a gene: 12. CDR3 sequence (DNA): TGCAGTGCATATACGGGACAGAATATGGAGACCCAGTACTTC. Protein: CSAYTGQNMETQYF.

The chain has TRBV4-2 and TRBJ2-7; 8 bases line up with TRBD1. This CDR3 has 17 amino acids. Germline loops: CDR1 LGHNA, CDR2 YNFKEQ. J lost 2 bases, V lost 0 bases, and 9 bases had no gene match. CDR3 amino acids: CASSQERMGQVTYEQYF. Here the CDR3 DNA reads TGTGCCAGCAGCCAAGAAAGGATGGGACAGGTTACCTACGAGCAGTACTTC.

The gene calls are TRBV29-1 and TRBJ2-5; tentatively, D is TRBD2 (5 bases). The CDR3 is 14 amino acids. Trimming took off 5 bases at V and 1 base at J, with 14 bases between the two ends. In germline, CDR1 is SQVTM, CDR2 ANQGSEA. CDR3: CSVNGLHLQETQYF. CDR3 nucleotides: TGCAGCGTTAACGGACTGCACCTCCAAGAGACCCAGTACTTC. Full variable domain (outside the CDR3, taken from reference TRBV29-1 and TRBJ2-5): SAVISQKPSRDICQRGTSLTIQCQVDSQVTMMFWYRQQPGQSLTLIATANQGSEATYESGFVIDKFPISRPNLTFSTLTVSNMSPEDSSIYLCSVNGLHLQETQYFGPGTRLLVL.

This rearrangement joins TRBV29-1 to TRBJ2-7; 8 nucleotides align to TRBD2. The V gene's germline CDR1 is SQVTM and CDR2 ANQGSEA. V shed 6 bases, J shed 6 bases, and the junction held 10 bases outside the gene matches. CDR3 length equals 13 residues. The CDR3 sequence is CSVGSGVNAEQYF. In nucleotides, the CDR3 is TGCAGCGTGGGTAGCGGGGTCAATGCCGAGCAGTACTTC.